In this sample, the clone carrying this T cell receptor (beta chain) turned up a few times. Its target is not known. The data derive from a study of T-cell memory formation after mild COVID-19. Study results and limitations: Cross-reactive memory seemingly joined, as some responding clones were found in pre-infection memory. Whereas later expanders leaned CD4+, clones contracting day 15 to 85 showed a balanced CD4/CD8 makeup.

TCRdb processed the 5' RACE reads anew with MiXCR; each CDR3 protein has one entry. The table lists roughly 560,000 distinct CDR3 sequences, around 20% of them singletons, with under 15% in the top ten. CDR3 length equals 16 residues. Germline-derived CDR1 and CDR2 are SGHDN and FVKESK. The V gene lost 6 bases and the J gene lost 3 bases, with 17 bases spanning the gap. This TCR was sampled from an adult woman who had mild COVID-19 (a few samples of this study predate the infection). Cell type and time point are not known. Sequencing was performed on PBMCs or a T cell subset sorted from them (not recorded which). This sequence joins TRBV14 and TRBJ2-2, with D possibly being TRBD2 (5 bases). CDR3 residues: CASSSPPVGDTGELFF. In DNA form, the CDR3 reads TGTGCCAGCAGTTCCCCCCCAGTCGGGGACACCGGGGAGCTGTTTTTT.